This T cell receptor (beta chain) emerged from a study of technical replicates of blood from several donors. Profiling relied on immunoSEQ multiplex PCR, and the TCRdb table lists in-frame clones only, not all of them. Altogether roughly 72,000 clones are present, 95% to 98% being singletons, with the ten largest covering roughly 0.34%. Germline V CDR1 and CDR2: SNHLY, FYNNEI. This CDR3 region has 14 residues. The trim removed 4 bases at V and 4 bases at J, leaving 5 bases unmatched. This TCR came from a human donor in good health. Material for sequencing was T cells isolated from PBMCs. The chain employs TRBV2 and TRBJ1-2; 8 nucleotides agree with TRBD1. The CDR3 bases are TGTGCCAGCAGTGCAGGGGGCGCAGCCTATGGCTACACCTTC. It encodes CASSAGGAAYGYTF.